The sequence of this T cell receptor beta chain was determined in a study of blood T cell repertoires in COVID-19. Assay: immunoSEQ multiplex PCR; the TCRdb copy retains only in-frame clones and omits some. The table has over 100,000 clones, about 89% seen once; the top ten hold approximately 4.5%. CDR1 is MNHNY, CDR2 SVGAGI, per germline (reference sequence). The CDR3 length is 14 residues. V gave up 6 bases and J gave up 5 bases, with 16 bases separating them. This receptor was identified in a man aged 60 to 69 with COVID-19, enrolled during active disease. The chain recombines TRBV6-6 with TRBJ1-2; TRBD1 might be the D (6 bases). The source material was peripheral blood. In DNA, the CDR3 is TGTGCCAGCAGACAGGACAGCGGGGAATATGGCTACACCTTC. Its protein is CASRQDSGEYGYTF.